Below, one TCR beta chain is given with its context. Its antigen is undetermined. These data originate in a study of T cell responses to AZD1222 COVID-19 vaccine. Points from the study as a whole: Baseline seropositivity occurred in only a handful of AZD1222 recipients.

Analyses pooled second doses at about 4 or about 12 weeks. The repertoire was sequenced with immunoSEQ multiplex PCR; TCRdb's copy has only in-frame clones and lacks some. The sample has 140,000 to 150,000 clones, 91% seen once. The CDR3 covers 14 residues. The V gene's germline CDR1 is KGHSH and CDR2 LQKENI. V was clipped by 6 bases and J by 6 bases; unmatched bases: 6. Sample: peripheral blood, taken 28 days after the second AZD1222 dose. This TCR was sampled from an adult who received the AZD1222 COVID-19 vaccine. The chain uses TRBV18 and TRBJ1-4, with 8 bases identical to TRBD1. The CDR3 here is CASSPQGADEKLFF. The CDR3 bases are TGTGCCAGCTCTCCTCAGGGGGCGGATGAAAAACTGTTTTTT. The full variable domain, with the rest looked up from reference TRBV18 and TRBJ1-4, is NAGVMQNPRHLVRRRGQEARLRCSPMKGHSHVYWYRQLPEEGLKFMVYLQKENIIDESGMPKERFSAEFPKEGPSILRIQQVVRGDSAAYFCASSPQGADEKLFFGSGTQLSVL.